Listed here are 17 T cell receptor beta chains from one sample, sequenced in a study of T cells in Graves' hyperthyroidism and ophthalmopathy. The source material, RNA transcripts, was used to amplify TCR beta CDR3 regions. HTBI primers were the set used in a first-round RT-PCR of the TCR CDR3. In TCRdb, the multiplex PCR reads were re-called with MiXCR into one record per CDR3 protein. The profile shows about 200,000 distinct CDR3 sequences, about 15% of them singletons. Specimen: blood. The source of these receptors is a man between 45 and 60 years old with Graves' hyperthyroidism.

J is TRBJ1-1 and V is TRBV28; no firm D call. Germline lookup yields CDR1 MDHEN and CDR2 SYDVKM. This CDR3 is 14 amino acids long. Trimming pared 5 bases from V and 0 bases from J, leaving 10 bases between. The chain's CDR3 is CASSREAVNTEAFF. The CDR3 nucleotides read TGTGCCAGCAGTCGAGAGGCGGTGAACACTGAAGCTTTCTTT.

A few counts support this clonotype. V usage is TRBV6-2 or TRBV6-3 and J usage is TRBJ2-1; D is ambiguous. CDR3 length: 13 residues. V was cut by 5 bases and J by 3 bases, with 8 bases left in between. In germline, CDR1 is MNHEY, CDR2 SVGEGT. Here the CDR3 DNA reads TGTGCCAGCAGTGCCAACTACTACAATGAGCAGTTCTTC. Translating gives CASSANYYNEQFF.

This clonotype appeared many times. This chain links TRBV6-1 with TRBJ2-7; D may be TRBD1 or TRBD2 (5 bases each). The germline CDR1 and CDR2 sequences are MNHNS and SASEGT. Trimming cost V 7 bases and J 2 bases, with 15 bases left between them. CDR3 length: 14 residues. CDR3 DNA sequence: TGTGCCAGCACAGGGCGGGTCGGTACCTACGAGCAGTACTTC. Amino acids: CASTGRVGTYEQYF.

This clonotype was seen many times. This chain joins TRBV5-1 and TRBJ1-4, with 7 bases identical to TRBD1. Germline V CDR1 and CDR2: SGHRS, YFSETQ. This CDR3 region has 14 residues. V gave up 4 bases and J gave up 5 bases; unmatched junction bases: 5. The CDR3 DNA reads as TGCGCCAGCAGCAGGGACAGCGGAAATGAAAAACTGTTTTTT. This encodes CASSRDSGNEKLFF.

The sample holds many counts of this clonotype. Here the CDR3 reads CASSFMGAAYEQYF. In nucleotides, the CDR3 is TGTGCCAGCAGCTTTATGGGGGCTGCCTACGAGCAGTACTTC. This chain connects TRBV11-2 to TRBJ2-7; weak D call: TRBD1 (6 bases). Trimming took 3 bases from V and 2 from J, leaving 11 bases between them. There are 14 residues in the CDR3. Looked up from germline, CDR1 is SGHAT and CDR2 is FQNNGV.

Here the CDR3 DNA reads TGTGCCAGCTCACCAAGCGGGAGGGCCGTTTACGAGCAGTACTTC. It yields the protein CASSPSGRAVYEQYF. V usage is TRBV18 and J usage is TRBJ2-7; 10 bases fit TRBD2. CDR1 is KGHSH and CDR2 is LQKENI in the germline V gene. The ends lost 2 bases at V and 4 bases at J; junction bases unmatched: 5. This CDR3 contains 15 residues.

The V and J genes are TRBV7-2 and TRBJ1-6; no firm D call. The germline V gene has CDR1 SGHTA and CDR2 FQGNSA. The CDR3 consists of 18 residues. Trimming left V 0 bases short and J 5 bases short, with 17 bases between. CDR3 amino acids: CASSLAPRTLPHNSPLHF. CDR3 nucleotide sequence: TGTGCCAGCAGCTTAGCTCCCAGAACCCTACCCCATAATTCACCCCTCCACTTT.

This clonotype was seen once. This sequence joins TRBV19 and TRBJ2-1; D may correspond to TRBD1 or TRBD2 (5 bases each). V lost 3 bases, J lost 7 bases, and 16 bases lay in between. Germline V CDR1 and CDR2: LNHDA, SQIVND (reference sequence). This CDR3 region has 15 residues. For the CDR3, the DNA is TGTGCCAGTAGTATTACCGGGACGGCCCTTAATGAGCAGTTCTTC. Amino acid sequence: CASSITGTALNEQFF.

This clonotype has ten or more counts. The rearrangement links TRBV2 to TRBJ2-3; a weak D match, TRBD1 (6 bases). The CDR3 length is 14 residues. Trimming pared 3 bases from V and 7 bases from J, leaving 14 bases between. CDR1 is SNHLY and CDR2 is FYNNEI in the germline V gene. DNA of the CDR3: TGTGCCAGCAGTGAGGGAGAACAGGGTAATACGCAGTATTTT. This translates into CASSEGEQGNTQYF. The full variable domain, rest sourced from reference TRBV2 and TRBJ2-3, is EPEVTQTPSHQVTQMGQEVILRCVPISNHLYFYWYRQILGQKVEFLVSFYNNEISEKSEIFDDQFSVERPDGSNFTLKIRSTKLEDSAMYFCASSEGEQGNTQYFGPGTRLTVL.

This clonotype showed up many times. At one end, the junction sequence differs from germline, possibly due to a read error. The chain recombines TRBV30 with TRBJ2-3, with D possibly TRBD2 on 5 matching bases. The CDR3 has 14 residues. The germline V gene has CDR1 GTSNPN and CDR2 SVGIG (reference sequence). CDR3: CAWSVDWNTYTQYF. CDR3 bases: TGTGCCTGGAGTGTGGACTGGAACACATATACGCAGTATTTT.

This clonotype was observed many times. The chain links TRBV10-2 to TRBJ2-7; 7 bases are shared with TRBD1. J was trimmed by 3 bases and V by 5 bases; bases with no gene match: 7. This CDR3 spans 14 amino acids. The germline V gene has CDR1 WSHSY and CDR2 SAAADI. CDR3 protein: CASSIQGPLYEQYF. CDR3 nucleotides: TGCGCCAGCAGTATACAGGGGCCCCTCTACGAGCAGTACTTC.

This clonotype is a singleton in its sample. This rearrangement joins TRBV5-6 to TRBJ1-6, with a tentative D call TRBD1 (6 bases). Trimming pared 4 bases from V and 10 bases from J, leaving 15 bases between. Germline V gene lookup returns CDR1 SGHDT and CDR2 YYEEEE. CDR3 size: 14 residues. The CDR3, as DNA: TGTGCCAGCAGCCTGAGGGGGTTGGGATCACCCCTCCACTTT. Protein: CASSLRGLGSPLHF.

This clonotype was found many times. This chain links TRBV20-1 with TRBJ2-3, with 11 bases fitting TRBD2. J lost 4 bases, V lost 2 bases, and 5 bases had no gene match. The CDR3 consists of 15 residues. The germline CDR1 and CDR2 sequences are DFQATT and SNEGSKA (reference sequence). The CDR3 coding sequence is TGCAGTGCTAGATTACCGGGACTAGCGGCAGATACGCAGTATTTT. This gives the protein CSARLPGLAADTQYF.

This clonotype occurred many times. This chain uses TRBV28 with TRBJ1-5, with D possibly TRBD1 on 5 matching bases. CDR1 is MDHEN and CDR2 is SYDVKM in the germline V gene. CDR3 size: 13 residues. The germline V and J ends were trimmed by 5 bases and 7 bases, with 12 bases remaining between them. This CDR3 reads CASSLGGWQPQHF. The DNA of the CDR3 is TGTGCCAGCAGTCTGGGGGGATGGCAGCCCCAGCATTTT. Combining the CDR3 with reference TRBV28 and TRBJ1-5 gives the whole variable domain DVKVTQSSRYLVKRTGEKVFLECVQDMDHENMFWYRQDPGLGLRLIYFSYDVKMKEKGDIPEGYSVSREKKERFSLILESASTNQTSMYLCASSLGGWQPQHFGDGTRLSIL.

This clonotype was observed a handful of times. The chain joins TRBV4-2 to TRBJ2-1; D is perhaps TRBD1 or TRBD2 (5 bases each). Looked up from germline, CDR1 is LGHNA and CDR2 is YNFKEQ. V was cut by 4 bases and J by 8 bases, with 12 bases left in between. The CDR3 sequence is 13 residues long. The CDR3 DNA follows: TGTGCCAGCAGCCGGGACCGCGGCGATGAGCAGTTCTTC. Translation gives CASSRDRGDEQFF.

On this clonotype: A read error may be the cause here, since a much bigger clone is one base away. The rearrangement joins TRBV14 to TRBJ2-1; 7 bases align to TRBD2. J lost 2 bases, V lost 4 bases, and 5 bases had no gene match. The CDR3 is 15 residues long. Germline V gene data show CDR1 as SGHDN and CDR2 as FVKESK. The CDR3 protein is CASSPTAGTYNEQFF. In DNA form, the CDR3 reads TGTGCCAGCAGCCCAACAGCGGGAACCTACAATGAGCAGTTCTTC.

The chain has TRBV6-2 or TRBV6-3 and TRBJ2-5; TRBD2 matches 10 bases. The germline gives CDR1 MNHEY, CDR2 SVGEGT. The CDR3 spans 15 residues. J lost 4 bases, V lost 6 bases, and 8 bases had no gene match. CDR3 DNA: TGTGCCAGCAGCTTCCTAGCGGGAGCTTCAGAGACCCAGTACTTC. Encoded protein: CASSFLAGASETQYF.